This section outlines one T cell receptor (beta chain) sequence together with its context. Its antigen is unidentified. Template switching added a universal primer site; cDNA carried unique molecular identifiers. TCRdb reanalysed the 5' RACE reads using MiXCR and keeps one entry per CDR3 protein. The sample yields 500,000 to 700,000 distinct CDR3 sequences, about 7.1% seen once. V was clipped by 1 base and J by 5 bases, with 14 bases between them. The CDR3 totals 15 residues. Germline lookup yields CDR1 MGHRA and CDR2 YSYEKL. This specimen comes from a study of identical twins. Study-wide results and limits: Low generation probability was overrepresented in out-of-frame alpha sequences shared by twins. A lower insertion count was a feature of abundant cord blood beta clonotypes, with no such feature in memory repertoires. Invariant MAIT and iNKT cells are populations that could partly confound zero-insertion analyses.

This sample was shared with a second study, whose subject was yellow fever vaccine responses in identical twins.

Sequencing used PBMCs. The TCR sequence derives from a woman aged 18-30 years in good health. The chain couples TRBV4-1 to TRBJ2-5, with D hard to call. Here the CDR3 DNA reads TGCGCCAGCAGCCAAGCGCCCCCGATGGGGGAGACCCAGTACTTC. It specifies CASSQAPPMGETQYF.